This T cell receptor (beta chain) derives from a study of cytotoxic CD8 clonotypes in ibrutinib-treated CLL. Study context: Among responders, some 25 were partial and 2 complete; after median 68 months, roughly 14 stayed remitted and 12 progressed.

In regard to this clone: Its antigen is unknown.

Genomic DNA for TCR beta libraries, around 2 micrograms, came from cryopreserved PBMCs. Whole-study findings and limits: While tracking circulating CD8+ T-cell counts, baseline clonality exceeded that of age-matched healthy donors.

V gave up 3 bases and J gave up 2 bases, with 1 base separating them. This CDR3 has 11 amino acids. Germline V gene data show CDR1 as DFQATT and CDR2 as SNEGSKA (reference sequence). TCRdb keeps only in-frame clones here, not all; method: immunoSEQ multiplex PCR. The repertoire includes 85,000 or so clones, around 79% of them detected once, and roughly 5% sits in the top ten. V is TRBV20-1 and J is TRBJ1-4; no definite D call. The sequencing here drew on PBMCs, taken after 12 months of ibrutinib treatment. The receptor was derived from a human donor with chronic lymphocytic leukemia. The CDR3 loop reads CSARTNEKLFF. CDR3 bases: TGCAGTGCTAGGACTAATGAAAAACTGTTTTTT.